This T cell receptor (beta chain) was identified in a study of cytotoxic CD8 clonotypes in ibrutinib-treated CLL (dated by TCRdb to about 2021). For context, the study as a whole: The cohort had over ten relapsed/refractory and approximately 15 treatment-naive patients; 17 were IGHV unmutated. Responses were partial in some 24 patients and complete in 2; after median around 72 months follow-up, roughly 14 stayed in remission and about twelve progressed. Response samples were taken after a median of approximately 13 months on treatment, ranging from roughly 6 to 36 months. On average, each sample yielded hundreds of thousands of productive templates and tens of thousands of productive rearrangements. Of the 86 participants in the trial, about 26 had longitudinal samples available. Cryopreserved peripheral blood mononuclear cells were obtained before treatment, at response, and at either sustained remission or disease progression. Patients were still on ibrutinib when every remission and progressive disease sample was collected. What the authors observed across the whole study: Baseline clonality exceeded that of age-matched healthy donors and correlated strongly with circulating CD8+ T-cell counts. Sustained-remission and progressing patients did not have matched sampling times, and lymph node repertoires were not examined. At ibrutinib response clonality went up, during sustained remission it held steady, and at progression it dropped back toward baseline. Public clonotypes were rare and either shrank or stayed stable during treatment, and the rise in clonality at ibrutinib response reflected expansion of private clonotypes.

V loses 5 bases of germline sequence and J loses 8 bases, and the interval between the two ends is 15 bases. Measured from the cysteine to the phenylalanine, the CDR3 is 14 residues long. Just the 42-base CDR3 DNA is kept, in frame starting at base 1. CDR1 and CDR2, looked up from the germline V gene, are MRHNA and SNTAGT. A MiSeq instrument was used for deep resolution sequencing, which targeted depths ranging from 1 in 1 million up to 1 in 200,000 T cells, with coverage averaging 10x for each clonotype. The immunoSEQ hsTCRB Kit was used to generate TCR beta libraries. Regarding the original processing steps: Data were analyzed with ImmunoSEQ Data Assistant and ImmunoSEQ Analyzer, with V, D and J genes assigned per IMGT definitions. Clonality, with values ranging from 0 to 1, was calculated as one minus the normalized Shannon entropy of productive rearrangement frequencies. Public clonotype analysis was restricted to overrepresented clonotypes comprising at least 0.05% of each patient's repertoire. Some 13 repertoires from age-matched healthy donors, obtained from immuneACCESS, served as clonality controls. Entries here come from immuneACCESS through TCRdb and include only in-frame sequences with V and J called. Some clones fail to appear in such tables; in the studies checked, an unresolved V gene covers under half of the shortfall, and the cause of the remainder is unknown. D and trimming were read from the DNA, whereas the V and J calls and clone size are those reported in that table. For this sample there are more than 50,000 clones; around three fifths appear just once. Jointly, the top ten make up roughly 14% of the sample.

To note about this clone: Its antigen specificity is not known. No much larger clone exists at a distance of one base, and base qualities are not known.

The intended sense of this specimen's time point label: about a year on ibrutinib. Approximately 2 micrograms of genomic DNA were extracted from cryopreserved PBMCs for TCR beta library preparation. Longitudinal blood samples from CLL patients receiving ibrutinib monotherapy were subjected to high-throughput TCR beta sequencing. The patients took part in an open-label, single-center phase 2 trial of ibrutinib monotherapy. This sequence originates from a human donor with chronic lymphocytic leukemia. The source was PBMCs, collected after 12 months of ibrutinib treatment. In this chain, TRBV6-4 is recombined with TRBJ1-4; possibly the D gene is TRBD1, per 5 matching bases. Read as DNA, the sequence is TGTGCCAGCAGTTACACGGGAAGGGACGAAAAACTGTTTTTT. It specifies CASSYTGRDEKLFF.